This T cell receptor (beta chain) was profiled in a study of blood T cells in healthy people across ages. Of note for this clonotype: Its target is unknown.

Study observations and caveats: Naive and antigen-experienced cells could not be conclusively compared, given unsorted PBMCs. Not knowing donor CMV status may have confounded expanded clonotype changes.

Trimming cost V 0 bases and J 0 bases, with 15 bases left between them. Germline-derived CDR1 and CDR2 are LGHNA and YSLEER. This CDR3 contains 19 residues. Primers used in a second PCR of about 7 to 12 cycles were a sample-barcoded 5' primer and a J-beta primer mix. Each CDR3 protein gets one entry after TCRdb re-called the 5' RACE reads with MiXCR. The sample carries more than 650,000 distinct CDR3 sequences, about 24% recorded once. Input material: blood. The chain has TRBV4-3 and TRBJ2-6, with a tentative D call TRBD1 (6 bases). The TCR sequence derives from a man in his 70s in good health. CDR3 sequence (DNA): TGCGCCAGCAGCCAAGATGGGGCAGGGACACTCTCTGGGGCCAACGTCCTGACTTTC. As protein: CASSQDGAGTLSGANVLTF.